This is a list of T cell receptor beta chains from one sample in a study of chemoradiotherapy in HPV16-positive cancers. Clones were sequenced by immunoSEQ multiplex PCR, and TCRdb holds only the in-frame ones, with some missing. The sample holds roughly 3,000 clones, 77% seen once. This sample comprised tumor tissue, obtained from a patient who underwent chemoradiotherapy. All receptors come from a human donor with HPV-associated anogenital cancer. Each CDR3 is given with its conserved first and last residue. The order of the fields is V gene, J gene, D gene, clone size, CDR3 protein, CDR3 DNA. The D gene is left open where the match is weak. Some rows mark clone size as missing; the rest say once, few, many or name a class of expanded clone.

TRBV7-2	TRBJ2-3	NA	NA	CASSLGPVTDTQYF	TGTGCCAGCAGCTTAGGGCCGGTGACGGATACGCAGTATTTT
TRBV5-3	TRBJ1-3	NA	NA	CARSFQGSPGNTIYF	TGTGCCAGAAGCTTCCAGGGAAGTCCGGGAAACACCATATATTTT
TRBV7-2	TRBJ2-3	NA	NA	CASIYGRITDTQYF	TGTGCCAGCATCTACGGGCGTATCACAGATACGCAGTATTTT
TRBV9	TRBJ1-6	NA	once	CASSVGGAPLHF	TGTGCCAGCAGCGTAGGAGGGGCACCCCTCCACTTT
TRBV6-5	TRBJ2-3	NA	NA	CASSWFVGASTDTQYF	TGTGCCAGCAGTTGGTTTGTCGGTGCTAGCACAGATACGCAGTATTTT
TRBV7-6	TRBJ2-3	TRBD2	NA	CASRETSAYTDTQYF	TGTGCCAGCAGAGAGACTAGCGCTTACACAGATACGCAGTATTTT
TRBV15	TRBJ2-1	TRBD2	NA	CATSRGTSPDEQFF	TGTGCCACCAGCAGAGGGACTAGTCCCGATGAGCAGTTCTTC
TRBV5-1	TRBJ2-1	NA	NA	CASRIDSNNEQFF	TGCGCCAGCAGAATCGACAGCAACAATGAGCAGTTCTTC
TRBV5-6	TRBJ2-1	TRBD2	few	CASRLGLEPYNEQFF	TGTGCCAGCAGACTAGGACTAGAGCCCTACAATGAGCAGTTCTTC
TRBV11-2	TRBJ2-1	NA	NA	CASSLGRQNNEQFF	TGTGCCAGCAGCTTAGGGCGCCAGAATAATGAGCAGTTCTTC
TRBV11-2	TRBJ2-1	NA	few	CASSRMQIVPYNEQFF	TGTGCCAGCAGCCGGATGCAGATTGTTCCCTACAATGAGCAGTTCTTC
TRBV6-4	TRBJ2-3	TRBD2	NA	CASSETSGGTDTQYF	TGTGCCAGCAGTGAAACTAGCGGGGGGACAGATACGCAGTATTTT
TRBV5-1	TRBJ1-3	NA	NA	CASSLEGGFAGNTIYF	TGCGCCAGCAGCTTAGAGGGTGGGTTTGCTGGAAACACCATATATTTT
TRBV29-1	TRBJ2-2	TRBD2	NA	CSVLGTSGPNTGELFF	TGCAGCGTTCTCGGGACTAGCGGTCCGAACACCGGGGAGCTGTTTTTT
TRBV7-9	TRBJ2-1	TRBD2	NA	CASSQSPGGPYHEQFF	TGTGCCAGCAGTCAATCCCCGGGGGGACCTTACCATGAGCAGTTCTTC
TRBV10-3	TRBJ1-3	NA	NA	CAISDEGGDTIYF	TGTGCCATCAGTGATGAGGGGGGAGACACCATATATTTT
TRBV6-1	TRBJ1-5	NA	large	CASSETYYSNQPQHF	TGTGCCAGCAGTGAGACATACTATAGCAATCAGCCCCAGCATTTT
TRBV4-3	TRBJ2-7	TRBD2	NA	CASSRGLAGEGGEQYF	TGCGCCAGCAGCCGGGGACTAGCGGGAGAAGGAGGCGAGCAGTACTTC
TRBV5-3	TRBJ2-3	TRBD1	NA	CARSIQGDKDTQYF	TGTGCCAGAAGCATACAGGGGGATAAAGATACGCAGTATTTT
TRBV19	TRBJ2-7	NA	NA	CASSGDRYEQYF	TGTGCCAGTAGCGGTGACAGGTACGAGCAGTACTTC
TRBV29-1	TRBJ2-5	NA	NA	CSVGRPGLGETQYF	TGCAGCGTTGGTCGTCCAGGGCTAGGAGAGACCCAGTACTTC
TRBV11-2	TRBJ2-3	NA	NA	CASSFKGGDTQYF	TGTGCCAGCAGCTTCAAAGGGGGAGATACGCAGTATTTT
TRBV6-5	TRBJ1-2	NA	NA	CASLTPGNYGYTF	TGTGCCTCCCTAACCCCGGGCAACTATGGCTACACCTTC
TRBV29-1	TRBJ2-1	TRBD2	NA	CSVEKGSGGFGDEQFF	TGCAGCGTTGAAAAAGGGAGCGGGGGCTTTGGGGATGAGCAGTTCTTC
TRBV6-1	TRBJ2-5	NA	NA	CASSEGTIKETQYF	TGTGCCAGCAGTGAAGGGACTATCAAAGAGACCCAGTACTTC
TRBV7-6	TRBJ1-3	NA	NA	CASSLEPGAGNTIYF	TGTGCCAGCAGCTTAGAGCCAGGGGCGGGAAACACCATATATTTT
TRBV20-1	TRBJ1-1	NA	NA	CSARGGAEAFF	TGCAGTGCTAGGGGGGGTGCTGAAGCTTTCTTT
TRBV2	TRBJ2-5	TRBD2	NA	CASSGIAGPKETQYF	TGTGCCAGCAGTGGAATAGCGGGACCCAAAGAGACCCAGTACTTC
TRBV19	TRBJ1-1	TRBD1	NA	CASSIVGTGLTEAFF	TGTGCCAGTAGTATAGTAGGGACAGGGCTCACTGAAGCTTTCTTT
TRBV5-1	TRBJ1-2	NA	few	CASSWGGDGNYGYTF	TGCGCCAGCAGCTGGGGCGGGGACGGCAACTATGGCTACACCTTC
TRBV30	TRBJ1-1	TRBD1	NA	CAWSPGQGGTEAFF	TGTGCCTGGAGTCCTGGACAGGGAGGTACTGAAGCTTTCTTT
TRBV5-1	TRBJ1-1	TRBD1	NA	CASSWGLTGAEAFF	TGCGCCAGCAGCTGGGGGCTAACAGGGGCCGAAGCTTTCTTT
TRBV7-9	TRBJ2-3	TRBD2	NA	CASSLGASGTSTDTQYF	TGTGCCAGCAGCTTAGGGGCTAGCGGAACTAGCACAGATACGCAGTATTTT
TRBV6-1	TRBJ1-5	NA	NA	CASSEGGLNQPQHF	TGTGCCAGCAGTGAAGGGGGGCTCAATCAGCCCCAGCATTTT
TRBV7-6	TRBJ2-7	TRBD2	NA	CASSRVAGAVSYEQYF	TGTGCCAGCAGCCGGGTAGCGGGGGCAGTCTCCTACGAGCAGTACTTC
TRBV5-1	TRBJ2-2	NA	NA	CASSTATGPTGELFF	TGCGCCAGCAGCACGGCGACAGGACCCACCGGGGAGCTGTTTTTT
TRBV19	TRBJ2-1	TRBD2	once	CASRTSSSSYNEQFF	TGTGCCAGTAGGACTAGCAGCAGCTCCTACAATGAGCAGTTCTTC
TRBV29-1	TRBJ2-5	TRBD1	NA	CSVESDRAQETQYF	TGCAGCGTAGAGTCGGACAGGGCCCAAGAGACCCAGTACTTC
TRBV11-2	TRBJ2-3	NA	NA	CASTLMASTDTQYF	TGTGCCAGCACCCTTATGGCTAGCACAGATACGCAGTATTTT
TRBV28	TRBJ1-2	NA	NA	CATHGLEGGRGYGYTF	TGTGCCACCCACGGACTGGAAGGCGGAAGGGGCTATGGCTACACCTTC
TRBV30	TRBJ1-3	TRBD1	NA	CALRQGAGNTIYF	TGTGCCTTAAGACAGGGTGCTGGAAACACCATATATTTT
TRBV19	TRBJ2-7	NA	large	CASSVRAGGEQYF	TGTGCCAGTAGTGTCAGGGCCGGAGGGGAGCAGTACTTC
TRBV4-3	TRBJ2-5	NA	once	CASSQDGVQSEETQYF	TGCGCCAGCAGCCAAGATGGCGTGCAAAGCGAAGAGACCCAGTACTTC
TRBV18	TRBJ2-7	TRBD1	once	CASSPPGTGGTYEQYF	TGTGCCAGCTCACCGCCCGGGACAGGGGGAACCTACGAGCAGTACTTC
TRBV5-4	TRBJ2-1	NA	NA	CASSLASGGAYNEQFF	TGTGCCAGCAGCTTGGCAAGCGGTGGGGCCTACAATGAGCAGTTCTTC
TRBV7-9	TRBJ1-5	NA	NA	CASSSGDSNQPQHF	TGTGCCAGCAGCTCCGGGGATAGCAATCAGCCCCAGCATTTT
TRBV7-2	TRBJ2-3	NA	NA	CASSVGLSTDTQYF	TGTGCCAGCAGCGTTGGACTGAGCACAGATACGCAGTATTTT
TRBV28	TRBJ2-2	NA	NA	CASSLVGPPTGELFF	TGTGCCAGCAGTTTAGTAGGGCCTCCCACCGGGGAGCTGTTTTTT
TRBV28	TRBJ2-7	NA	few	CASTPWGLETYEQYF	TGTGCCAGCACCCCCTGGGGCTTGGAGACCTACGAGCAGTACTTC
TRBV6-1	TRBJ1-5	NA	NA	CASSDRAFGNQPQHF	TGTGCCAGCAGTGACAGGGCATTTGGCAATCAGCCCCAGCATTTT
TRBV10-3	TRBJ2-5	TRBD2	once	CAISEGTSGGSRETQYF	TGTGCCATCAGTGAAGGGACTAGCGGGGGGTCTCGGGAGACCCAGTACTTC